Below, 17 T cell receptor beta chains from the same sample are listed, as sequenced in a study of shared clonotypes between healthy human individuals. Generated by immunoSEQ multiplex PCR, the TCRdb table keeps only in-frame clones and is missing some. Among some 1,600,000 clones, approximately 98% were seen once, and the ten largest hold roughly 0.45%. The sequencing sample was made of naive CD4+ T cells sorted from blood. As to subset: CD45RA+ positively selected. Receptors were obtained from a man aged 25 to 45 in good health.

V and J are TRBV15 and TRBJ1-5; the D gene is possibly TRBD1 (6 bases). The length of the CDR3 is 13 residues. Germline CDR1 reads LNHNV; CDR2 reads YYDKDF (reference sequence). Trimming shortened V by 8 bases and J by 5 bases, and 13 bases separated the two germline ends. The CDR3 reads CATRVGGDQPQHF. CDR3 sequence (DNA): TGTGCCACCCGCGTTGGGGGCGATCAGCCCCAGCATTTT.

The chain is built from TRBV15 and TRBJ1-5; no definite D call. The CDR3 contains 18 residues. Germline CDR1 is LNHNV and CDR2 is YYDKDF (reference sequence). Trimming stripped 0 bases from V and 4 bases from J, with 19 bases between. The CDR3 loop reads CATSRDLMGPNLNQPQHF. The CDR3, as DNA: TGTGCCACCAGCAGAGATCTAATGGGTCCTAACCTTAATCAGCCCCAGCATTTT.

On this clone: Distinct nucleotide sequences in the sample also encode this CDR3. V and J are TRBV4-2 and TRBJ1-5; D is undetermined. The V end lost 0 bases, the J end lost 3 bases, and 3 bases lay between the germline ends. Looked up from germline, CDR1 is LGHNA and CDR2 is YNFKEQ. CDR3 length: 13 amino acids. The DNA of the CDR3 is TGTGCCAGCAGCCAAGATCCCAATCAGCCCCAGCATTTT. Translation: CASSQDPNQPQHF.

In DNA form, the CDR3 reads TGTGCCAGCAGCGCCGGACTAGCGGGATTCAATGAGCAGTTCTTC. It codes for CASSAGLAGFNEQFF. The chain couples TRBV5-6 to TRBJ2-1; the match to TRBD2 covers 12 bases. The CDR3 length is 15 residues. Germline V gene data show CDR1 as SGHDT and CDR2 as YYEEEE. V dropped 4 bases and J dropped 6; count of bases not matched to a gene: 5. The variable domain in full, completed from reference TRBV5-6 and TRBJ2-1, reads DAGVTQSPTHLIKTRGQQVTLRCSPKSGHDTVSWYQQALGQGPQFIFQYYEEEERQRGNFPDRFSGHQFPNYSSELNVNALLLGDSALYLCASSAGLAGFNEQFFGPGTRLTVL.

V and J are TRBV29-1 and TRBJ2-5, with 9 positions matching TRBD2. CDR3 length equals 16 residues. Trimming at V came to 4 bases and at J to 0 bases, leaving 9 bases not matched to a gene. Germline-derived CDR1 and CDR2 are SQVTM and ANQGSEA. In DNA form, the CDR3 reads TGCAGCGTTGGGGCTAGCGGGACAAGTTACCAAGAGACCCAGTACTTC. It encodes CSVGASGTSYQETQYF.

J is TRBJ2-7 and V is TRBV12-5, with D perhaps TRBD1 or TRBD2 (5 bases each). Germline V gene sequence: CDR1 LGHNT, CDR2 FRNRAP. The CDR3 runs 13 residues. Trimming removed 5 bases at V and 2 bases at J, with 10 bases between. CDR3 in DNA: TGTGCTAGTGGTCAAGGGGACCCCTACGAGCAGTACTTC. Encoded protein: CASGQGDPYEQYF.

The rearrangement joins TRBV27 to TRBJ2-1; 13 bases fit TRBD2. Trimming at V came to 6 bases and at J to 6 bases, leaving 8 bases not matched to a gene. Germline-derived CDR1 and CDR2 are MNHEY and SMNVEV (reference sequence). The CDR3 runs to 16 residues. The CDR3 here is CASRGTSGRAPNEQFF. The CDR3 DNA reads as TGTGCCAGCAGGGGAACTAGCGGGAGGGCCCCCAATGAGCAGTTCTTC.

The J gene is TRBJ2-5, the V gene TRBV5-1; 7 nucleotides line up with TRBD1. The CDR3 spans 14 residues. V lost 1 base, J lost 4 bases, and 4 bases stayed unmatched. The germline CDR1 and CDR2 sequences are SGHRS and YFSETQ. The CDR3 region is CASSLFNRGETQYF. The CDR3 coding sequence is TGCGCCAGCAGCTTGTTTAACAGGGGAGAGACCCAGTACTTC. Using reference TRBV5-1 and TRBJ2-5 for the parts outside the CDR3, the full variable domain is KAGVTQTPRYLIKTRGQQVTLSCSPISGHRSVSWYQQTPGQGLQFLFEYFSETQRNKGNFPGRFSGRQFSNSRSEMNVSTLELGDSALYLCASSLFNRGETQYFGPGTRLLVL.

The chain couples TRBV7-6 to TRBJ2-1; 14 nucleotides match TRBD2. V shed 7 bases and J 9 bases; nucleotides not matched to a gene: 2. Per the germline V gene, CDR1 is SGHVS and CDR2 is FNYEAQ. This CDR3 comprises 13 residues. The CDR3 coding sequence is TGTGCCAGCAAAGGGACTAGCGGGAGTGAGCAGTTCTTC. It yields the protein CASKGTSGSEQFF.

The chain is built from TRBV7-6 and TRBJ2-1, with D possibly matching TRBD1 (6 bases). CDR3 length: 13 amino acids. CDR1 is SGHVS, CDR2 FNYEAQ, per germline. The germline V and J ends were trimmed by 3 bases and 4 bases, with 7 bases remaining between them. The chain's CDR3 is CASSLDRYNEQFF. In nucleotides, the CDR3 is TGTGCCAGCAGCTTGGACAGATACAATGAGCAGTTCTTC.

The V call is TRBV5-6, the J call TRBJ2-1; D not resolved. Per germline, CDR1 SGHDT and CDR2 YYEEEE. The CDR3 runs 15 residues. Trimming stripped 6 bases from V and 2 bases from J, with 15 bases between. The CDR3, as DNA: TGTGCCAGCACCTTAGAACCCCGGACCTACAATGAGCAGTTCTTC. Translated: CASTLEPRTYNEQFF.

The J gene is TRBJ2-1, the V gene TRBV9; no reliable D call. The CDR3 extends over 14 amino acids. V lost 3 bases and J lost 0, with 7 bases in between. The germline V gene has CDR1 SGDLS and CDR2 YYNGEE. Here the CDR3 reads CASSARSSYNEQFF. The CDR3, as DNA: TGTGCCAGCAGCGCCCGGAGCTCCTACAATGAGCAGTTCTTC.

The V and J genes are TRBV14 and TRBJ2-7; D is perhaps TRBD1 or TRBD2 (5 bases each). From germline, CDR1 is SGHDN and CDR2 FVKESK. V was pared by 3 bases and J by 6 bases, with 18 bases between. This CDR3 contains 15 residues. The CDR3 region is CASSQLLGVGGEQYF. DNA for the CDR3: TGTGCCAGCAGCCAGCTCTTGGGGGTTGGCGGCGAGCAGTACTTC.

The V gene is TRBV2, the J gene TRBJ2-3; D possibly corresponds to TRBD2 (5 bases). Germline V gene data show CDR1 as SNHLY and CDR2 as FYNNEI. The CDR3 is 15 residues long. V lost 4 bases to trimming and J lost 4 bases, with 15 bases between them. The CDR3 loop is CASSVTTVPADTQYF. CDR3 sequence (DNA): TGTGCCAGCAGTGTGACTACTGTTCCGGCAGATACGCAGTATTTT.

The chain employs TRBV4-2 and TRBJ2-7, with D perhaps assigned TRBD1 or TRBD2 (5 bases each). Germline V gene lookup returns CDR1 LGHNA and CDR2 YNFKEQ. CDR3 size: 15 residues. With 4 bases removed from V and 0 bases from J, the gap between germline ends came to 13 bases. The CDR3 is CASSPTSGTSYEQYF. Written as DNA, the CDR3 is TGTGCCAGCAGCCCGACGTCGGGGACCTCCTACGAGCAGTACTTC.

Here the CDR3 DNA reads TGTGCCAGCAGTTACTGGGCAGGTAAAACAGATACGCAGTATTTT. Translating it yields CASSYWAGKTDTQYF. The chain links TRBV6-5 to TRBJ2-3, with no clear D. Germline V gene sequence: CDR1 MNHEY, CDR2 SVGAGI. This CDR3 region has 15 residues. Trimming took off 1 base at V and 3 bases at J, with 11 bases between the two ends.

Worth noting for this clone: Other DNA sequences of this sample code for an identical CDR3. V usage is TRBV28 and J usage is TRBJ2-3; D call uncertain. Per germline, CDR1 MDHEN and CDR2 SYDVKM. Between the trimmed V and J ends, which lost 6 bases and 8 bases, there was a span of 9 bases. CDR3 length equals 11 residues. CDR3 sequence: CASSPRGTQYF. CDR3 in DNA: TGTGCCAGCAGCCCTAGAGGTACGCAGTATTTT.